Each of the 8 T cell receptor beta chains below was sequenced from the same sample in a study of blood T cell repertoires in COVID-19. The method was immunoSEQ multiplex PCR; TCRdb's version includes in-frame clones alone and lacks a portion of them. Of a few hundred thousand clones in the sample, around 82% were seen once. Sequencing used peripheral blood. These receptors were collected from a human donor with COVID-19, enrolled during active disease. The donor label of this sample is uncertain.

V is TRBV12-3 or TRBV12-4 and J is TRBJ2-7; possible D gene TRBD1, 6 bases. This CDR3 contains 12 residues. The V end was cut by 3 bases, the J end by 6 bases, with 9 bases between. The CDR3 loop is CASSFSRGEQYF. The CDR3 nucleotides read TGTGCCAGCAGTTTTAGCAGGGGCGAGCAGTACTTC.

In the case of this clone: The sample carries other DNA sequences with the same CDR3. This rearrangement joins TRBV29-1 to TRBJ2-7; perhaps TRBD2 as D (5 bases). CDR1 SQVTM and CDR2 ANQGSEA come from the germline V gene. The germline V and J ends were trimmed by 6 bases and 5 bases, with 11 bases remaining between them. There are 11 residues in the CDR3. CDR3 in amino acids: CSVGPGNEQYF. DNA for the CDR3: TGCAGCGTCGGACCGGGGAACGAGCAGTACTTC.

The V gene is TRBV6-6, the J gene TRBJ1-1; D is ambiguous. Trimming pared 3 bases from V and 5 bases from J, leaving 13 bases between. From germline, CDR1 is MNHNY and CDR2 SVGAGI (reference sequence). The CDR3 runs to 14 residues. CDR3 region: CASSYRSRKTEAFF. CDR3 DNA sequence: TGTGCCAGCAGTTATCGTTCGAGGAAAACTGAAGCTTTCTTT.

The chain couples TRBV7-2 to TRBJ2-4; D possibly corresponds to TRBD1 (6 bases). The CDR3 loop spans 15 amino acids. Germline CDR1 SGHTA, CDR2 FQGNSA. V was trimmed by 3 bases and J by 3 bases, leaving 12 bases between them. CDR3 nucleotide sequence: TGTGCCAGCAGCTTGACAGGATTTGACAAAAACATTCAGTACTTC. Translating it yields CASSLTGFDKNIQYF.

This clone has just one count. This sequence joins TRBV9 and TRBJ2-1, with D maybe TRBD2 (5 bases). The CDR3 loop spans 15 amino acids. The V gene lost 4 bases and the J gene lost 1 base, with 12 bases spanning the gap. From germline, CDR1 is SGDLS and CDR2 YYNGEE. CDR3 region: CASSPDGGSYNEQFF. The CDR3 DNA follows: TGTGCCAGCAGCCCAGATGGAGGATCCTACAATGAGCAGTTCTTC.

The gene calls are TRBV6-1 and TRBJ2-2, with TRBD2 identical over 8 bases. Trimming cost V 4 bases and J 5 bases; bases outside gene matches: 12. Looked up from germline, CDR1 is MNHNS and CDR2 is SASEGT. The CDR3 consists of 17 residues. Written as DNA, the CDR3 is TGTGCCAGCAGTGGGAGAAGCGGGAGCTTTTATACCGGGGAGCTGTTTTTT. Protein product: CASSGRSGSFYTGELFF.

This chain's CDR3 is CASSPPKDRVAEAFF. CDR3 DNA sequence: TGTGCCAGCTCACCCCCGAAGGACAGGGTAGCTGAAGCTTTCTTT. The chain uses TRBV18 and TRBJ1-1, with TRBD1 matching 8 bases. Germline values: CDR1 KGHSH, CDR2 LQKENI. J lost 6 bases, V lost 3 bases, and 9 bases had no gene match. The CDR3 sequence is 15 residues long.

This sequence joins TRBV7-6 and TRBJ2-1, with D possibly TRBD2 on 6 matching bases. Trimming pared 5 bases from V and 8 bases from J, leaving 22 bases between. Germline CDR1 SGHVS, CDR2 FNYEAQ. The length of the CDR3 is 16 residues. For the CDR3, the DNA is TGTGCCAGCAGCCGTTACGGAGGGCAGTCGGGCGATGAGCAGTTCTTC. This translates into CASSRYGGQSGDEQFF.